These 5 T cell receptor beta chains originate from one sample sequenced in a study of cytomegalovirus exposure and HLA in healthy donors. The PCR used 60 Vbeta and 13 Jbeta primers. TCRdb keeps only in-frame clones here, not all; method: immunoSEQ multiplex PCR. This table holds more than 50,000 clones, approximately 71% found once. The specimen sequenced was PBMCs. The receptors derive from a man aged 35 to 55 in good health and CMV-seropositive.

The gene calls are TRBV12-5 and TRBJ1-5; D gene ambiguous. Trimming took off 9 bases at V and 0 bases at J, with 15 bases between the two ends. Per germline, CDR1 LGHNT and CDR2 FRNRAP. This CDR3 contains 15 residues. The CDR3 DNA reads TGTGCTAGAACGGAGGAAGTTTATAGCAATCAGCCCCAGCATTTT. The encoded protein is CARTEEVYSNQPQHF.

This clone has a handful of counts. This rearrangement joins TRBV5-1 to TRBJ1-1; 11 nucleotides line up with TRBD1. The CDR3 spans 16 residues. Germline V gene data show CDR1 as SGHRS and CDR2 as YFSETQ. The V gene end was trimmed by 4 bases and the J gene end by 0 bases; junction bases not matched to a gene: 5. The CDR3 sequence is CASSRGQGGVNTEAFF. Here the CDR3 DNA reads TGCGCCAGCAGCAGGGGACAGGGGGGAGTGAACACTGAAGCTTTCTTT.

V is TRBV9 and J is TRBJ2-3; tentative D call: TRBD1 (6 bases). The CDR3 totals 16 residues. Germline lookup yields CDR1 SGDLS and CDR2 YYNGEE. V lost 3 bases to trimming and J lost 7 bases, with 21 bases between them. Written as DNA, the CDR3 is TGTGCCAGCAGCGCTTCCGGGACACCGACCCCTTATACGCAGTATTTT. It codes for CASSASGTPTPYTQYF.

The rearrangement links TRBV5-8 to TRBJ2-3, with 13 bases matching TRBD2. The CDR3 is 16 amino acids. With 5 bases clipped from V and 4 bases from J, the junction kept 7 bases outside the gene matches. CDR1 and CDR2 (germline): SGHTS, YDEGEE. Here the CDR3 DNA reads TGTGCCAGCAGTCTCGGACTAGCGGGGGAGGCAGATACGCAGTATTTT. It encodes CASSLGLAGEADTQYF.

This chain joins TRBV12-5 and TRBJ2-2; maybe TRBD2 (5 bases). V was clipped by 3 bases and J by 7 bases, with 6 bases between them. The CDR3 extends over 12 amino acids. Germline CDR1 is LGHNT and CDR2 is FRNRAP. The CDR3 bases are TGTGCTAGTGGTTTCGAGGGCGGGGAGCTGTTTTTT. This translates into CASGFEGGELFF.